This T cell receptor (beta chain) was obtained from a study of human T cells and chemical hapten exposure. Across the whole study: Variation in per-sample TCR yields came mainly from small pooled library volume differences.

Germline CDR1 reads SGHRS; CDR2 reads YFSETQ. CDR3 length equals 14 residues. The ends lost 2 bases at V and 8 bases at J; junction bases unmatched: 5. TCRdb re-analysed the RACE reads in MiXCR, keeping a single row per CDR3 protein. There are under 90,000 distinct CDR3 sequences in the sample; about 8.9% occur only once, and less than 4.5% lies in the top ten. The sample's time point: pre-sensitization, week 0. Treatment in this sample: therapeutic diphenylcyclopropenone sensitization with weekly scalp DPC. The study enrolled 18 to 70-year-old alopecia patients suitable for DPC. At least ten counts were recorded for this clonotype.

This receptor was identified in a woman aged 40 to 50 with alopecia areata. Some clones in this sample may be carry-over from other donors' samples. This rearrangement joins TRBV5-1 to TRBJ2-1; 9 positions match TRBD1. The sequenced sample was whole blood, obtained in connection with sensitization to the hapten diphenylcyclopropenone (DPC). CDR3: CASSFGTGMDEQFF. In nucleotides, the CDR3 is TGCGCCAGCAGCTTCGGGACAGGGATGGATGAGCAGTTCTTC.